This TCR beta chain was retrieved from a study of blood T cell repertoires in COVID-19. Study at large: Some COVID-19 samples were acute and others convalescent; all came from the United States, Italy and Spain. T cells, B-cell-depleted T cells, or PBMCs provided the cDNA or gDNA that served as material.

Adults between roughly 18 and 95 years of age took part from 24 US areas. As originally analysed: Scientists estimated how many nucleated cells there were by amplifying reference gene primers. Measured with immunoSEQ multiplex PCR; TCRdb has only the in-frame clones, and not every one. The D gene and trimming were derived from the DNA, and the V and J assignments and clone size from that table. Altogether a few hundred thousand clones are present, more than 75% being singletons, with the ten largest covering 1.2%. The CDR3 runs 17 residues. Germline V gene sequence: CDR1 SGHVS, CDR2 FQNEAQ. Trimming stripped 1 base from V and 0 bases from J, with 12 bases between.

The sequenced material came from PBMCs or T cells enriched from blood (not recorded which). This TCR was sampled from a woman under 30 who had recovered from COVID-19. The chain uses TRBV7-8 and TRBJ1-4; D is perhaps TRBD1 (5 bases). This chain's CDR3 is CASSLGLLRATNEKLFF. CDR3 DNA: TGTGCCAGCAGCTTAGGTCTCCTCAGGGCAACTAATGAAAAACTGTTTTTT. The variable domain in full, with the rest retrieved from reference TRBV7-8 and TRBJ1-4, is GAGVSQSPRYKVAKRGQDVALRCDPISGHVSLFWYQQALGQGPEFLTYFQNEAQLDKSGLPSDRFFAERPEGSVSTLKIQRTQQEDSAVYLCASSLGLLRATNEKLFFGSGTQLSVL.